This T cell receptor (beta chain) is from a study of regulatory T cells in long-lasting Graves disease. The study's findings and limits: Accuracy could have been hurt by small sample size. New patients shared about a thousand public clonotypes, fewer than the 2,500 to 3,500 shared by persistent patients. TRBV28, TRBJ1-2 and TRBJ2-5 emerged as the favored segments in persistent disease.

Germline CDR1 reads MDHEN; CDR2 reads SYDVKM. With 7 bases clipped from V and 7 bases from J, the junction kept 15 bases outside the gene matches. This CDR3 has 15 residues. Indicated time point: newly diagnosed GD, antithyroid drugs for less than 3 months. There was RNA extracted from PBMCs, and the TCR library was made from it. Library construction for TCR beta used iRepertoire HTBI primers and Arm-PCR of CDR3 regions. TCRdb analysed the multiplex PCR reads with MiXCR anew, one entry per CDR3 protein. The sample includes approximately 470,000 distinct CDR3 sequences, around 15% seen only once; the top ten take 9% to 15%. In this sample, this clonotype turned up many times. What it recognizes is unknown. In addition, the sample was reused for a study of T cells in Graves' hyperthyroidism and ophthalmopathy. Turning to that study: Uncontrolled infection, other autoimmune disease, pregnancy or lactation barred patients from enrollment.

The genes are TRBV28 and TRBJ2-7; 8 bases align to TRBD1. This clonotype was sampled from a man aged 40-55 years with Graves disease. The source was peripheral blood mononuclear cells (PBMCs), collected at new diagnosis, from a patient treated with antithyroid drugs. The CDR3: CASKSYGTGGQEQYF. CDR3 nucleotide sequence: TGTGCCAGCAAGAGCTACGGGACAGGCGGACAAGAGCAGTACTTC.